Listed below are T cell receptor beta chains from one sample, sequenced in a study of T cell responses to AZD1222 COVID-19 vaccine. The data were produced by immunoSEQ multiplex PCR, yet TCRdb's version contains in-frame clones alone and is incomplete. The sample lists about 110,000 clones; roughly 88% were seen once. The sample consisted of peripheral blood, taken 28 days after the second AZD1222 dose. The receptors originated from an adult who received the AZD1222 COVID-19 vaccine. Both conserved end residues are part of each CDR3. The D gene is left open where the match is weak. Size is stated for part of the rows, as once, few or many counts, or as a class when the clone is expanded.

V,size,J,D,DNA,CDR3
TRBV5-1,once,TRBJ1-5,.,TGCGCCAGCAGCTTTGAAGGGCAGCCCCAGCATTTT,CASSFEGQPQHF
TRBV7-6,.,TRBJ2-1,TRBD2,TGTGCCAGCAGCTTAGCGCTTGGGACTAGCGTCTACAATGAGCAGTTCTTC,CASSLALGTSVYNEQFF
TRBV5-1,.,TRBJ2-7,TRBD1,TGCGCCAGCAGCTTGGGGGACAGAGTATCCTACGAGCAGTACTTC,CASSLGDRVSYEQYF
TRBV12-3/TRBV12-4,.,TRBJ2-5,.,TGTGCCAGCAGCGGGGCTACGGCAGAGACCCAGTACTTC,CASSGATAETQYF
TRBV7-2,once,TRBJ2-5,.,TGTGCCAGCAGCCCTCACGTTGTGTCACAAGAGACCCAGTACTTC,CASSPHVVSQETQYF
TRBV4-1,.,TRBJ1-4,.,TGCGCCAGCAGCCAGGTTCCAGGCTTCTATGCAACTAATGAAAAACTGTTTTTT,CASSQVPGFYATNEKLFF
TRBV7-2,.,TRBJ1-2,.,TGTGCCAGCAGCCTCAATATGGGTGGGGTTCCGGGCTACACCTTC,CASSLNMGGVPGYTF
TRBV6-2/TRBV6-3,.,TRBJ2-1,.,TGTGCCAGCAGTTATAGTATCGGGACTCGCGCCAATGAGCAGTTCTTC,CASSYSIGTRANEQFF
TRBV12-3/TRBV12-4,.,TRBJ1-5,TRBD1,TGTGCCAGCAGGCCGGACAGGGAAGGGCCCCAGCATTTT,CASRPDREGPQHF
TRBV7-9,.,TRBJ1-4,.,TGTGCCAGCAGCCCCGGGGGGGTTCCGAATGAAAAACTGTTTTTT,CASSPGGVPNEKLFF
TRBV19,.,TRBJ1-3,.,TGTGCCAGTAGTACCGGGGCCTGGGGTGGAAACACCATATATTTT,CASSTGAWGGNTIYF
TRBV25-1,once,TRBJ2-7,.,TGTGCCAGCAGTGAAAACCATGGACAGCCGAGCTCCTACGAGCAGTACTTC,CASSENHGQPSSYEQYF
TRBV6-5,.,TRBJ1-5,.,TGTGCCAGCAGCTCAGTGGACCCCCGGCAGCCCCAGCATTTT,CASSSVDPRQPQHF
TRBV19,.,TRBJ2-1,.,TGTGCCAGTAGCTCCCTGGCGGGTAACTCCTACAATGAGCAGTTCTTC,CASSSLAGNSYNEQFF
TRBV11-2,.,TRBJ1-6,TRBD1,TGTGCCAGCAGCTTATCAGGGGGCGTTGATTCACCCCTCCACTTT,CASSLSGGVDSPLHF
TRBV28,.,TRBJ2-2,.,TGTGCCAGCAGTTTGAGTCCCTCCGCGGGACACTCAGCGGACACCGGGGAGCTGTTTTTT,CASSLSPSAGHSADTGELFF
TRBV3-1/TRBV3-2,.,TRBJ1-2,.,TGTGCCAGCAGCTTCGGACAGACAGATGGCTACACCTTC,CASSFGQTDGYTF
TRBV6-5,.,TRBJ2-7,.,TGTGCCAGCAGTACCGCTGCGGAGGGACTCGAGCAGTACTTC,CASSTAAEGLEQYF
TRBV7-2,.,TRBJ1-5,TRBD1,TGTGCCAGCAGCCCATCGGGACAGAGTCAGCCCCAGCATTTT,CASSPSGQSQPQHF
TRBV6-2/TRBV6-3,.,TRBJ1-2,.,TGTGCCAGCAGTTACCCCGGGGGGCATACCTATGGCTACACCTTC,CASSYPGGHTYGYTF
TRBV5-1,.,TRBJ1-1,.,TGCGCCAGCAGCTTGGTCGTAGGCCCCAACACTGAAGCTTTCTTT,CASSLVVGPNTEAFF
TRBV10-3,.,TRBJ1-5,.,TGTGCCATCAGTGAGTCTACGGGGGGCGCGAGCAATCAGCCCCAGCATTTT,CAISESTGGASNQPQHF
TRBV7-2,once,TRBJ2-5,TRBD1,TGTGCCAGCAGCCCAGGACAGGGGGTTGGGACCCAGTACTTC,CASSPGQGVGTQYF
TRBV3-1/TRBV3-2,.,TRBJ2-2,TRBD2,TGTGCCAGCACCAGAAGCGGGGGAAGGGGCACCGGGGAGCTGTTTTTT,CASTRSGGRGTGELFF
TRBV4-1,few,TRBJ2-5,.,TGCGCCAGCAGCCAAGGGTGGGGGGGCAACCAAGAGACCCAGTACTTC,CASSQGWGGNQETQYF
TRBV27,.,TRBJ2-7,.,TGTGCCAGCAGTCCAGGGACAGCCCGGGGGGAGCAGTACTTC,CASSPGTARGEQYF
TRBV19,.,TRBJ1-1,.,TGTGCCAGTAGTATAGATCTTTGGGGGGGGATGAACACTGAAGCTTTCTTT,CASSIDLWGGMNTEAFF
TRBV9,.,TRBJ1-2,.,TGTGCCAGCGCGACGAGGTTGGGCTATGGCTACACCTTC,CASATRLGYGYTF
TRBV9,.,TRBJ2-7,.,TGTGCCAGCAGCGTAGCTGAGTTTCCCACCTACGAGCAGTACTTC,CASSVAEFPTYEQYF
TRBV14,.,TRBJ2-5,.,TGTGCCAGCAGCCAAGGGCCTCCTGGGACCCAGTACTTC,CASSQGPPGTQYF
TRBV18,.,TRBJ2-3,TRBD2,TGTGCCAGCTCACCGGTAGCGGGGGGGCCCGCAGATACGCAGTATTTT,CASSPVAGGPADTQYF
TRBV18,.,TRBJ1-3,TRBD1,TGTGCCAGCTCACTGGACAGGGTGCAAGGTGGAAACACCATATATTTT,CASSLDRVQGGNTIYF
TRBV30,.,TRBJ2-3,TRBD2,TGTGCCTGGAGGCTAGCGGGGTTCACAGATACGCAGTATTTT,CAWRLAGFTDTQYF
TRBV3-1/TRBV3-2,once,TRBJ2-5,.,TGTGCCAGCAGCCAAGATCGGAGTGAGGAGACCCAGTACTTC,CASSQDRSEETQYF
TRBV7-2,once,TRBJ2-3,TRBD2,TGTGCCAGCAGCGCACTAGCGGGGGACACAGATACGCAGTATTTT,CASSALAGDTDTQYF
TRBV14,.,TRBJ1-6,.,TGTGCCAGCAGCCAAGATAGCGCACCATGGGGTTCACCCCTCCACTTT,CASSQDSAPWGSPLHF
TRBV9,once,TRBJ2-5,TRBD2,TGTGCCAGCAGCCCTGACTGGGGGGGGCAAGAGACCCAGTACTTC,CASSPDWGGQETQYF
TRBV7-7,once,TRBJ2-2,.,TGTGCTAGCTCGGCAGCTCCGAACACCGGGGAGCTGTTTTTT,CASSAAPNTGELFF
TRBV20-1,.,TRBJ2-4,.,TGCAGTGCTAGAGACAGGGGTCATCAGTACTTC,CSARDRGHQYF
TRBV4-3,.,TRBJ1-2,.,TGCGCCAGCAGCCAAGATGGGAGTCCAGGTGGGCCTCTTGGCTACACCTTC,CASSQDGSPGGPLGYTF
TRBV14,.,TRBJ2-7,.,TGTGCCAGCAGCCTCCTAGGGACCACCTACGAGCAGTACTTC,CASSLLGTTYEQYF
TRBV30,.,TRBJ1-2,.,TGTGCCTGGAGTGGGGCAGGGCTTGGCGGCTACACCTTC,CAWSGAGLGGYTF
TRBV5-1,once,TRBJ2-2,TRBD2,TGCGCCAGCAGCCTCCCGGGACTAGCTGCGAACACCGGGGAGCTGTTTTTT,CASSLPGLAANTGELFF
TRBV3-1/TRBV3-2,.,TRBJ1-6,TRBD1,TGTGCCGGTATGACAGGGGGGGCGAGCTCCTATAATTCACCCCTCCACTTT,CAGMTGGASSYNSPLHF
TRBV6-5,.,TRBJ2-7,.,TGTGCCAGCAGTCCACGAGGGTTCTACTCCTACGAGCAGTACTTC,CASSPRGFYSYEQYF
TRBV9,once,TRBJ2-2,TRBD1,TGTGCCACCTCAGGGACAGGGCGGACCGGGGAGCTGTTTTTT,CATSGTGRTGELFF
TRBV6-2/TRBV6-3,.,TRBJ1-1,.,TGTGCCAGCAGTTACTTACGGACACACTTTTTT,CASSYLRTHFF
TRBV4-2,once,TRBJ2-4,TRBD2,TGTGCCAGCAGCCAAGAGGGGGGGAGAGTAGCCAAAAACATTCAGTACTTC,CASSQEGGRVAKNIQYF
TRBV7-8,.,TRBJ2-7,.,TGTGCCAGCAGCCGAGGGATGGGAACGCGTTCCTACGAGCAGTACTTC,CASSRGMGTRSYEQYF